What follows are 23 T cell receptor beta chains derived from one specimen sequenced in a study of cytomegalovirus exposure and HLA in healthy donors. PCR used 60 Vbeta primers and 13 Jbeta primers. The repertoire was sequenced with immunoSEQ multiplex PCR; TCRdb's copy has only in-frame clones and lacks some. The sample has about 130,000 clones; 8.5% are singletons. Sequenced material: PBMCs. The receptors derive from a man in his forties in good health and CMV-seronegative.

V gene TRBV5-1 combines with J gene TRBJ2-1; a weak D match, TRBD1 (7 bases). The CDR3 is 14 amino acids. Germline V gene lookup returns CDR1 SGHRS and CDR2 YFSETQ. Deletions cut 3 bases from V and 6 bases from J, with 13 bases between. The CDR3 reads CASSSGGQSNEQFF. The CDR3 DNA reads TGCGCCAGCAGCTCCGGGGGACAGAGCAATGAGCAGTTCTTC.

V and J are TRBV2 and TRBJ1-1; no firm D call. Trimming took 7 bases from V and 1 from J, leaving 13 bases between them. The CDR3 totals 14 residues. The germline CDR1 and CDR2 sequences are SNHLY and FYNNEI. The CDR3 DNA is TGTGCCAGCAAACTAGGCGAGACGAACACTGAAGCTTTCTTT. It codes for CASKLGETNTEAFF. The whole variable domain, filled in from reference TRBV2 and TRBJ1-1, reads EPEVTQTPSHQVTQMGQEVILRCVPISNHLYFYWYRQILGQKVEFLVSFYNNEISEKSEIFDDQFSVERPDGSNFTLKIRSTKLEDSAMYFCASKLGETNTEAFFGQGTRLTVV.

This clone was picked up a small number of times. The rearrangement joins TRBV28 to TRBJ2-3; 9 bases line up with TRBD1. V was clipped by 7 bases and J by 2 bases; unmatched bases: 7. The CDR3 loop spans 15 amino acids. Germline loops: CDR1 MDHEN, CDR2 SYDVKM. Here the CDR3 reads CASTSGTGFTDTQYF. In DNA, the CDR3 is TGTGCCAGCACATCCGGGACAGGGTTCACAGATACGCAGTATTTT.

The chain joins TRBV5-1 to TRBJ2-5; 8 nucleotides agree with TRBD1. Unmatched junction bases numbered 3, after V lost 0 bases and J lost 2 bases. This CDR3 has 15 amino acids. From germline, CDR1 is SGHRS and CDR2 YFSETQ. The CDR3 DNA sequence: TGCGCCAGCAGCTTGGTAGGACAGGGTCAAGAGACCCAGTACTTC. It yields the protein CASSLVGQGQETQYF.

This clone appeared a few times. The rearrangement links TRBV11-2 to TRBJ2-5; 8 bases are a match to TRBD2. J gave up 5 bases and V 3 bases, and 11 bases lay outside the gene matches. The CDR3 has 16 residues. CDR1 is SGHAT, CDR2 FQNNGV, per germline. The CDR3 loop reads CASSLLGGGSLETQYF. The CDR3 coding sequence is TGTGCCAGCAGCTTGCTTGGCGGGGGGTCTCTGGAGACCCAGTACTTC.

CDR3 in amino acids: CASSLLAGGDTEQFF. DNA for the CDR3: TGTGCCAGCAGTTTACTAGCGGGGGGGGACACTGAGCAGTTCTTC. V and J are TRBV6-5 and TRBJ2-1; 13 bases line up with TRBD2. With V trimmed by 4 bases and J by 9 bases, 6 bases remained unmatched. The germline V gene has CDR1 MNHEY and CDR2 SVGAGI. The CDR3 spans 15 residues.

This chain joins TRBV5-8 and TRBJ2-3; D perhaps matches TRBD2 (6 bases). Germline V gene sequence: CDR1 SGHTS, CDR2 YDEGEE. The CDR3 covers 15 residues. The V gene lost 4 bases and the J gene lost 0 bases, with 12 bases spanning the gap. The CDR3 here is CASSPTSPSTDTQYF. The CDR3, as DNA: TGTGCCAGCAGCCCCACTAGCCCTAGCACAGATACGCAGTATTTT.

This clone has only a few counts. The chain is built from TRBV5-1 and TRBJ1-1, with TRBD1 matching over 8 bases. J was trimmed by 3 bases and V by 0 bases; bases with no gene match: 4. This CDR3 is 15 amino acids long. Germline V CDR1 and CDR2: SGHRS, YFSETQ. Here the CDR3 reads CASSLGQGAYTEAFF. As DNA, the CDR3 is TGCGCCAGCAGCTTGGGGCAGGGGGCGTACACTGAAGCTTTCTTT.

This clone occurred a few times. The chain carries TRBV4-1 and TRBJ1-4; D remains unclear. CDR1 is MGHRA and CDR2 is YSYEKL in the germline V gene. V lost 4 bases and J 8 bases, leaving 8 bases between the germline ends. There are 12 residues in the CDR3. In DNA, the CDR3 is TGCGCCAGCAGCCCCCGGGGAGAAAAACTGTTTTTT. Residues: CASSPRGEKLFF.

The V and J genes are TRBV5-6 and TRBJ1-1; the D is unclear. This CDR3 spans 13 amino acids. V dropped 4 bases and J dropped 1 base, with 8 bases sitting between them. The germline V gene has CDR1 SGHDT and CDR2 YYEEEE. The CDR3 DNA reads TGTGCCAGCAGCCTAAGCCCGAACACTGAAGCTTTCTTT. Its protein is CASSLSPNTEAFF.

This clone turned up a few times. This chain links TRBV7-6 with TRBJ1-1; D may be TRBD1 (5 bases). This CDR3 contains 17 residues. Deletions cut 0 bases from V and 0 bases from J, with 14 bases between. Germline CDR1 is SGHVS and CDR2 is FNYEAQ. The CDR3 DNA reads TGTGCCAGCAGCTTAGCAGGGGCGAGAACTATGAACACTGAAGCTTTCTTT. It translates to CASSLAGARTMNTEAFF.

This clone was observed a few times. V usage is TRBV6-4 and J usage is TRBJ1-2, with a possible D match to TRBD1 (5 bases). The CDR3 runs to 15 residues. The V gene lost 2 bases and the J gene lost 8 bases, with 18 bases spanning the gap. Germline CDR1 MRHNA, CDR2 SNTAGT. The CDR3 spells CASSDTPQGLGGYTF. CDR3 nucleotide sequence: TGTGCCAGCAGTGACACCCCCCAGGGTCTAGGAGGCTACACCTTC.

The sample holds a few counts of this clone. The rearrangement uses TRBV7-2 and TRBJ2-7, with 9 bases fitting TRBD2. Germline-derived CDR1 and CDR2 are SGHTA and FQGNSA. The V and J ends lost 1 base and 4 bases, in that order; junction bases with no gene match: 5. The CDR3 runs to 15 residues. The CDR3 reads CASSLGLAGLYEQYF. The CDR3 DNA reads TGTGCCAGCAGCTTAGGCCTAGCGGGACTATACGAGCAGTACTTC.

This clone was seen a few times. V and J are TRBV7-3 and TRBJ2-5; 14 positions match TRBD2. Germline CDR1 and CDR2: SGHTA and FQGTGA. This CDR3 contains 16 residues. J was trimmed by 1 base and V by 5 bases; bases with no gene match: 3. For the CDR3, the DNA is TGTGCCAGCAGCCTAGGGACTAGCGGGGGCCAAGAGACCCAGTACTTC. Protein sequence: CASSLGTSGGQETQYF.

V usage is TRBV6-5 and J usage is TRBJ1-1; D unresolved. Germline CDR1 is MNHEY and CDR2 is SVGAGI. The ends were cut back, 2 bases at V and 4 bases at J, with 11 bases in the middle. The CDR3 length is 14 residues. The CDR3 region is CASSYLDIGTEAFF. The DNA of the CDR3 is TGTGCCAGCAGTTACCTAGATATCGGCACTGAAGCTTTCTTT.

The CDR3 sequence: CASSLQALSYNSPLHF. The CDR3 DNA follows: TGTGCCAGCAGCTTACAGGCGCTCTCCTATAATTCACCCCTCCACTTT. This rearrangement joins TRBV7-2 to TRBJ1-6; D gene ambiguous. The CDR3 is made up of 16 amino acids. V dropped 2 bases and J dropped 0 bases, with 8 bases sitting between them. Germline V gene sequence: CDR1 SGHTA, CDR2 FQGNSA. The complete variable domain, with remaining parts taken from reference TRBV7-2 and TRBJ1-6, reads GAGVSQSPSNKVTEKGKDVELRCDPISGHTALYWYRQSLGQGLEFLIYFQGNSAPDKSGLPSDRFSAERTGGSVSTLTIQRTQQEDSAVYLCASSLQALSYNSPLHFGNGTRLTVT.

This clone was detected a few times. The genes are TRBV9 and TRBJ2-7; TRBD1 matches at 8 bases. Germline V gene sequence: CDR1 SGDLS, CDR2 YYNGEE. Trimming cost V 2 bases and J 6 bases; bases outside gene matches: 1. The CDR3 extends over 12 amino acids. CDR3 sequence: CASSVTGGEQYF. The CDR3 DNA sequence: TGTGCCAGCAGCGTCACAGGGGGCGAGCAGTACTTC.

The V gene is TRBV7-2, the J gene TRBJ1-1; 8 positions match TRBD1. CDR1 and CDR2 (germline): SGHTA, FQGNSA. This CDR3 region has 13 residues. V lost 3 bases and J lost 11; bases outside the gene matches: 8. CDR3 DNA: TGTGCCAGCAGCTTTCAATCGGACAGGGATGCTTTCTTT. As protein: CASSFQSDRDAFF.

This clone occurred a few times. The chain employs TRBV5-1 and TRBJ1-2; 7 positions match TRBD1. From germline, CDR1 is SGHRS and CDR2 YFSETQ. This CDR3 region has 15 residues. V shed 5 bases, J shed 2 bases, and the junction held 9 bases outside the gene matches. The CDR3 region is CASRPPGTENYGYTF. The DNA of the CDR3 is TGCGCCAGCAGACCTCCCGGGACAGAAAACTATGGCTACACCTTC.

This clone was observed a handful of times. The same CDR3 arises from other DNA sequences in this sample as well. This chain connects TRBV19 to TRBJ1-5; no clear D. The germline V gene encodes CDR1 LNHDA and CDR2 SQIVND (reference sequence). The CDR3 length is 12 residues. V shed 3 bases and J shed 6 bases, with 6 bases lying between them. The CDR3 DNA reads as TGTGCCAGTAGTATTGGGAGTCAGCCCCAGCATTTT. This gives the protein CASSIGSQPQHF.

The V and J genes are TRBV5-4 and TRBJ1-2, with TRBD1 as a possible D gene (5 bases). Germline lookup yields CDR1 SGHNT and CDR2 YYREEE (reference sequence). The CDR3 is 13 amino acids. V was trimmed by 4 bases and J by 2 bases, leaving 9 bases between them. The CDR3 loop reads CASSPRQNYGYTF. Written as DNA, the CDR3 is TGTGCCAGCAGCCCTAGACAGAACTATGGCTACACCTTC.

In this sample, this clone turned up a few times. The V call is TRBV18, the J call TRBJ2-7; D remains ambiguous. CDR3 length: 14 amino acids. The germline V gene has CDR1 KGHSH and CDR2 LQKENI. Trimming pared 2 bases from V and 2 bases from J, leaving 10 bases between. The CDR3 DNA follows: TGTGCCAGCTCACCAGACACCGTGACCTACGAGCAGTACTTC. Translation: CASSPDTVTYEQYF.

This clone was found a few times. This sequence joins TRBV13 and TRBJ2-1; perhaps TRBD1 as D (6 bases). Germline values: CDR1 PRHDT, CDR2 FYEKMQ (reference sequence). The CDR3 is made up of 14 amino acids. V shed 1 base and J shed 8 bases, with 12 bases lying between them. The CDR3 sequence: CASSLVLKGDEQFF. The CDR3 DNA sequence: TGTGCCAGCAGCTTAGTTTTGAAGGGGGATGAGCAGTTCTTC.